The clone carrying this T cell receptor (beta chain) was detected a few times. The ends were cut back, 6 bases at V and 4 bases at J, with 13 bases in the middle. The germline CDR1 and CDR2 sequences are MDHEN and SYDVKM. This CDR3 has 14 amino acids. TCRdb reprocessed the RT-PCR reads via MiXCR and lists one record per CDR3 protein. The profile shows about 230,000 distinct CDR3 sequences, 11% to 15% of them singletons. The data belong to a study of patients and donors after allogeneic stem cell transplantation. This receptor was taken from a human donor who was either an allogeneic HSCT recipient or a stem cell or donor lymphocyte infusion donor (not recorded which). It is not recorded whose cells these are; they may come from a transplant donor. Sequencing used blood, either unsorted or a sorted T cell fraction (not recorded which). The rearrangement links TRBV28 to TRBJ1-5; no reliable D call. The CDR3 loop reads CASSSNRQNQPQHF. The CDR3 DNA follows: TGTGCCAGCAGCTCCAACCGTCAAAATCAGCCCCAGCATTTT.